The clone carrying this TCR beta chain was found a few times. What it binds is not known. This record comes from a study of T cell repertoires in cytomegalovirus infection. TCRdb fed the reads into MiXCR, producing one record per CDR3 protein. The sample contains hundreds of thousands of distinct CDR3 sequences, about 30% of which appear only once. In germline, CDR1 is KGHSH, CDR2 LQKENI. The CDR3 covers 15 residues. V was trimmed by 6 bases and J by 5 bases, leaving 17 bases between them. The sequences come from cultured PBMCs, collected from culture after CMV antigen stimulation. This clonotype originated in a human donor in good health (CMV status not recorded). Some clones in this sample may be carry-over from other donors' samples. The chain has TRBV18 and TRBJ2-1, with a weak D call TRBD2 (7 bases). The CDR3 protein is CASSPDLGGHNEQFF. CDR3 nucleotide sequence: TGTGCCAGCTCCCCCGACTTGGGGGGGCACAATGAGCAGTTCTTC.